This passage covers 17 T cell receptor beta chains from one sample sequenced in a study of regulatory T cells in long-lasting Graves disease. Through Arm-PCR of CDR3 regions and iRepertoire HTBI primers, TCR beta libraries were built. Using its own MiXCR run on the multiplex PCR reads, TCRdb lists one record per CDR3 protein. This sample has roughly 500,000 distinct CDR3 sequences; around 11% occur once, and the top ten carry about 8.3%. Time point meaning: newly diagnosed GD, antithyroid drugs for less than 3 months. Extracted RNA from PBMCs served as the source of the TCR library. These data were also reused for a study on T cells in Graves' hyperthyroidism and ophthalmopathy.

The material sequenced was peripheral blood mononuclear cells (PBMCs), taken at new diagnosis, from a patient treated with antithyroid drugs. The receptors were sampled from a woman in her thirties with Graves disease.

This clonotype was seen repeatedly, ten times or more. The V gene is TRBV2, the J gene TRBJ2-6; no firm D call. V gave up 6 bases and J gave up 0 bases, with 6 bases separating them. Looked up from germline, CDR1 is SNHLY and CDR2 is FYNNEI. This CDR3 contains 14 residues. The CDR3 sequence: CASRKNSGANVLTF. The CDR3 region has the DNA TGTGCCAGCAGAAAAAACTCTGGGGCCAACGTCCTGACTTTC.

This clonotype was detected ten times or more. The chain joins TRBV6-2 or TRBV6-3 to TRBJ1-1; D is perhaps TRBD1 (6 bases). The germline V gene has CDR1 MNHEY and CDR2 SVGEGT. CDR3 size: 14 residues. Between the trimmed V and J ends, which lost 7 bases and 3 bases, there was a span of 15 bases. CDR3 region: CASTLPGHHTEAFF. The CDR3 DNA sequence: TGTGCCAGCACCCTACCGGGACACCACACTGAAGCTTTCTTT.

This clonotype has only a few counts. The chain uses TRBV30 and TRBJ1-1, with 9 nucleotides matching TRBD1. The germline V gene has CDR1 GTSNPN and CDR2 SVGIG (reference sequence). J was trimmed by 10 bases and V by 4 bases; bases with no gene match: 13. The CDR3 loop spans 14 amino acids. CDR3: CAWKRRTGDGAAFF. CDR3 nucleotides: TGTGCCTGGAAACGGAGGACAGGGGACGGGGCAGCTTTCTTT.

The chain combines TRBV28 with TRBJ1-1, with D possibly being TRBD1 (6 bases). The CDR3 runs 16 residues. Germline loops: CDR1 MDHEN, CDR2 SYDVKM. V lost 5 bases, J lost 5 bases, and 21 bases lay in between. CDR3: CASSLQTASRGTEAFF. The CDR3 bases are TGTGCCAGCAGTCTCCAGACAGCTTCCAGGGGAACTGAAGCTTTCTTT.

This clonotype has more than one count but fewer than ten. This chain links TRBV5-4 with TRBJ1-2; D is unresolved. There are 14 residues in the CDR3. The germline V gene encodes CDR1 SGHNT and CDR2 YYREEE (reference sequence). V was trimmed by 0 bases and J by 5 bases, leaving 11 bases between them. The CDR3 DNA reads as TGTGCCAGCAGCTTGGGGCAGGCGACTTATGGCTACACCTTC. Amino acids: CASSLGQATYGYTF.

This clonotype was observed a handful of times. The chain links TRBV7-9 to TRBJ1-1; 7 nucleotides match TRBD1. CDR1 and CDR2 (germline): SEHNR, FQNEAQ (reference sequence). J lost 2 bases, V lost 3 bases, and 9 bases had no gene match. The CDR3 has 16 amino acids. CDR3 nucleotide sequence: TGTGCCAGCAGCTTTTCTGGACAGGCTAAAAACACTGAAGCTTTCTTT. This gives the protein CASSFSGQAKNTEAFF.

The table lists this clonotype with a few counts. The chain is built from TRBV19 and TRBJ2-3, with D possibly being TRBD1 or TRBD2 (5 bases each). With 3 bases removed from V and 0 bases from J, the gap between germline ends came to 13 bases. The CDR3 sequence is 16 residues long. The germline V gene has CDR1 LNHDA and CDR2 SQIVND (reference sequence). As DNA, the CDR3 is TGTGCCAGTAGTATTCCAGGGAGAACTAGCACAGATACGCAGTATTTT. Its protein product is CASSIPGRTSTDTQYF.

This clonotype showed up many times. The rearrangement links TRBV2 to TRBJ2-5, with 8 bases that match TRBD2. In germline, CDR1 is SNHLY, CDR2 FYNNEI. The V gene end was trimmed by 6 bases and the J gene end by 3 bases; junction bases not matched to a gene: 9. The CDR3 extends over 15 amino acids. Here the CDR3 DNA reads TGTGCCAGCAGATACCGGACTAGCAGCGAAGAGACCCAGTACTTC. Translation gives CASRYRTSSEETQYF.

The gene calls are TRBV24-1 and TRBJ2-3; TRBD1 agrees at 10 bases. Germline V CDR1 and CDR2: KGHDR, SFDVKD. Unmatched junction bases numbered 13, after V lost 5 bases and J lost 6 bases. The CDR3 length is 17 residues. CDR3: CATSAYPGTGDYDTQYF. The DNA of the CDR3 is TGTGCCACCAGTGCCTACCCCGGGACAGGGGATTACGATACGCAGTATTTT.

This clonotype was counted ten times or more. The chain carries TRBV6-2 or TRBV6-3 and TRBJ2-7, with TRBD1 matching over 8 bases. After removal of 4 bases from V and 5 bases from J, the junction contained 1 base not matched to a gene. Germline lookup yields CDR1 MNHEY and CDR2 SVGEGT. The CDR3 consists of 12 residues. CDR3 bases: TGTGCCAGCAGTTTGACAGGGGACGAGCAGTACTTC. As protein: CASSLTGDEQYF.

This clonotype was seen repeatedly, ten times or more. The V gene is TRBV9, the J gene TRBJ2-5; D tentatively fits TRBD1 or TRBD2 (5 bases each). The V end lost 5 bases, the J end lost 2 bases, and 25 bases lay between the germline ends. This CDR3 is built from 18 residues. Looked up from germline, CDR1 is SGDLS and CDR2 is YYNGEE. The CDR3 nucleotides are TGTGCCAGCAGTGCAGGGACGTTACTAGTAGCGTCTCAAGAGACCCAGTACTTC. This codes for CASSAGTLLVASQETQYF.

This clonotype has only a few counts. The chain is built from TRBV18 and TRBJ2-1; 11 positions agree with TRBD2. This CDR3 region has 18 residues. The germline V gene has CDR1 KGHSH and CDR2 LQKENI. J was trimmed by 0 bases and V by 1 base; bases with no gene match: 5. The CDR3 loop is CASSPRTSGRSSYNEQFF. The DNA of the CDR3 is TGTGCCAGCTCACCACGGACTAGCGGGCGAAGCTCCTACAATGAGCAGTTCTTC.

V and J are TRBV11-3 and TRBJ2-5; 7 nucleotides match TRBD2. CDR3 length: 14 amino acids. The V gene end was trimmed by 3 bases and the J gene end by 2 bases; junction bases not matched to a gene: 3. Germline V CDR1 and CDR2: SGHNT, YENEEA. The CDR3 here is CASSFGGSQETQYF. CDR3 DNA sequence: TGTGCCAGCAGCTTCGGGGGGAGTCAAGAGACCCAGTACTTC.

This clonotype has at least ten counts. V is TRBV16 and J is TRBJ1-1; no firm D call. Germline CDR1 KGHSY, CDR2 FQNENV. Trimming left V 5 bases short and J 3 bases short, with 16 bases between. This CDR3 comprises 15 residues. The CDR3 reads CASSEMAGRDTEAFF. The CDR3 coding sequence is TGTGCCAGCAGCGAAATGGCGGGGAGGGACACTGAAGCTTTCTTT.

In its sample, this clonotype was seen many times. The CDR3 bases are TGTGCCAGCAGCTCACCAGGGCGAGGTGTAGGTGAGCAGTTCTTC. This encodes CASSSPGRGVGEQFF. V usage is TRBV7-9 and J usage is TRBJ2-1; D is possibly TRBD1 (5 bases). Germline CDR1 reads SEHNR; CDR2 reads FQNEAQ (reference sequence). The CDR3 extends over 15 amino acids. V shed 4 bases and J shed 9 bases, with 19 bases lying between them.

This clonotype was detected many times. This chain joins TRBV30 and TRBJ2-7, with 9 bases aligning to TRBD1. CDR3 length equals 12 residues. V was pared by 5 bases and J by 2 bases, with 1 base of the junction left unmatched. Germline CDR1 is GTSNPN and CDR2 is SVGIG (reference sequence). CDR3 in DNA: TGTGCCTGGGACAGGGGGACCTACGAGCAGTACTTC. It encodes CAWDRGTYEQYF.

The chain recombines TRBV20-1 with TRBJ1-6; D perhaps matches TRBD1 (6 bases). CDR1 and CDR2 from the germline V gene are DFQATT and SNEGSKA (reference sequence). V gave up 4 bases and J gave up 10 bases, with 20 bases separating them. The CDR3 covers 15 residues. The CDR3 reads CSAKGPGGLGSPLHF. CDR3 sequence (DNA): TGCAGTGCTAAGGGACCGGGGGGGCTGGGGTCACCCCTCCACTTT.